These T cell receptor beta chains were read from a single sample in a study of blood T cell repertoires in COVID-19. Produced via immunoSEQ multiplex PCR; TCRdb's table is partial and in-frame only. The sample carries around 360,000 clones, more than 75% recorded once. The sample consisted of PBMCs or T cells enriched from blood (not recorded which). These receptors originate from a woman younger than 45 who had recovered from COVID-19. Both conserved end residues are part of each CDR3. A D gene is named only where the DNA matches it firmly. Only some rows state a clone size, as once, few, many or a class for expanded clones.

j_call clone_size d_call v_call cdr3_nt cdr3_aa
TRBJ2-1 . TRBD2 TRBV6-1 TGTGCCAGCAGTGATTCAGCGGGGGGGGTCCCCTACAATGAGCAGTTCTTC CASSDSAGGVPYNEQFF
TRBJ1-3 . . TRBV11-2 TGTGCCAGCAGCCTCCACGGGGGGGTCTCTGGAAACACCATATATTTT CASSLHGGVSGNTIYF
TRBJ2-2 . TRBD1 TRBV7-9 TGTGCCAGCAGCGCGACAGGGATCGAAACCGGGGAGCTGTTTTTT CASSATGIETGELFF
TRBJ2-7 . . TRBV15 TGTGCCACCAGCAGAGTTAGGTTTAGTCGCTTGGGGGGTCACGAGCAGTACTTC CATSRVRFSRLGGHEQYF
TRBJ2-7 once . TRBV3-1/TRBV3-2 TGTGCCAGCAGCCAAGTTGACAGAGAGCAGTACTTC CASSQVDREQYF
TRBJ2-1 . . TRBV18 TGTGCCAGCTCACCCGGGGGAAGGGCCGGGGAGCAGTTCTTC CASSPGGRAGEQFF
TRBJ1-4 . . TRBV30 TGTGCCTGGAGTGGCAGGGTCAATGAAAAACTGTTTTTT CAWSGRVNEKLFF
TRBJ2-7 few . TRBV28 TGTGCCTGGGGACATACCAGGGAGCAGTACTTC CAWGHTREQYF
TRBJ1-5 . TRBD1 TRBV3-1/TRBV3-2 TGTGCCAGCAGCCCCCGGGACAGGGATCAGCCCCAGCATTTT CASSPRDRDQPQHF
TRBJ2-5 . TRBD2 TRBV11-2 TGTGCCAGCAGCTTAGTACGGACTAGCGGCCCTTGGTACTTC CASSLVRTSGPWYF
TRBJ1-4 . TRBD1 TRBV7-6 TGTGCCAGCAGCCGGGACAGGGCAAATGAAAAACTGTTTTTT CASSRDRANEKLFF
TRBJ1-6 . TRBD1 TRBV14 TGTGCCACAGAACAGGGGAAACGTAATTCACCCCTCCACTTT CATEQGKRNSPLHF
TRBJ1-2 . TRBD1 TRBV10-3 TGTGCCATCAGTGAGGGGACAGGGCAGGGCTACACCTTC CAISEGTGQGYTF
TRBJ2-7 . TRBD1 TRBV4-1 TGCGCCAGCAGCCAAGATTCAGGGGGATACTACGAGCAGTACTTC CASSQDSGGYYEQYF
TRBJ1-1 . . TRBV14 TGTGCCAGCAGCCAGCGTGCAGGGAAGGACACTGAAGCTTTCTTT CASSQRAGKDTEAFF
TRBJ2-1 . TRBD1 TRBV27 TGTGCCAGCATGTGGGACAGCTCCTACAATGAGCAGTTCTTC CASMWDSSYNEQFF
TRBJ1-6 . TRBD1 TRBV5-1 TGCGCCAGCAGACCCGCCGGGACAGGGAATTCACCCCTCCACTTT CASRPAGTGNSPLHF
TRBJ1-2 . . TRBV20-1 TGCAGTGCTAGGACAGGCTATGGCTACACCTTC CSARTGYGYTF
TRBJ2-7 once . TRBV19 TGTGCCAGTAGTATAGAGGACACCCACTACGAGCAGTACTTC CASSIEDTHYEQYF
TRBJ2-7 . TRBD2 TRBV3-1/TRBV3-2 TGTGCCAGCAGCCAGTTAGCGGGAGAGGGCGAGCAGTACTTC CASSQLAGEGEQYF
TRBJ1-4 . . TRBV5-4 TGTGCCAGCAGCTTGTCGCGAGATGCAACTAATGAAAAACTGTTTTTT CASSLSRDATNEKLFF
TRBJ2-3 . . TRBV6-1 TGTGCCAGCAGTGATTGGCAGACTAGCACAGATACGCAGTATTTT CASSDWQTSTDTQYF
TRBJ2-2 . . TRBV24-1 TGTGCCACCAGTGACCTAGGGCGGGGTTCGAACACCGGGGAGCTGTTTTTT CATSDLGRGSNTGELFF
TRBJ2-7 . TRBD1 TRBV15 TGTGCCACCAGCATCCGAATCGGGACAGGTACCTACGAGCAGTACTTC CATSIRIGTGTYEQYF
TRBJ2-7 . . TRBV27 TGTGCCAGCAGTTTATCGCGGGGCCCCGGCTACGAGCAGTACTTC CASSLSRGPGYEQYF
TRBJ1-5 . . TRBV12-3/TRBV12-4 TGTGCCAGCAGTTTAGGCGGGGCGCAGCCCCAGCATTTT CASSLGGAQPQHF
TRBJ1-1 . . TRBV19 TGTGCCAGTAGCCCCGGGGAGGGGACTGAAGCTTTCTTT CASSPGEGTEAFF
TRBJ1-5 . . TRBV9 TGTGCCAGCAGCGCGCAGGGCTGGGATCAGCCCCAGCATTTT CASSAQGWDQPQHF
TRBJ1-4 . . TRBV9 TGTGCCAGCAGCGCCCGGGGGGACACGAGTTCAACTAATGAAAAACTGTTTTTT CASSARGDTSSTNEKLFF
TRBJ1-6 . . TRBV27 TGTGCCAGCAGCTCCGCAGGATACACCACCTATAATTCACCCCTCCACTTT CASSSAGYTTYNSPLHF
TRBJ2-5 . TRBD2 TRBV4-1 TGCGCCAGCAGCCCATCGACTAGCGGGAGGGAGACCCAGTACTTC CASSPSTSGRETQYF
TRBJ2-1 . TRBD1 TRBV11-3 TGTGCCAGCAGCTTAGGAGGGGGCGCGTCCTACAATGAGCAGTTCTTC CASSLGGGASYNEQFF
TRBJ1-6 . TRBD1 TRBV4-1 TGCGCCAGCAGCCGCGGACAGGGGGCGGGTTCACCCCTCCACTTT CASSRGQGAGSPLHF
TRBJ2-3 . . TRBV18 TGTGCCAGCTCACCAGGGACGGCCAGGGGTACGCAGTATTTT CASSPGTARGTQYF
TRBJ1-5 . TRBD1 TRBV27 TGTGCCAGCCGTCCTTCCGGGACAGCGTTTAGCAATCAGCCCCAGCATTTT CASRPSGTAFSNQPQHF
TRBJ2-5 . TRBD1 TRBV5-1 TGCGCCAGCAGCTCACAGGGGTGGCTCCAAGAGACCCAGTACTTC CASSSQGWLQETQYF
TRBJ2-2 . TRBD1 TRBV7-8 TGTGCCAGCAGCCTCCCTCGACAGGGAGAGAACACCGGGGAGCTGTTTTTT CASSLPRQGENTGELFF
TRBJ2-7 . TRBD2 TRBV28 TGTGCCAGCACCGGGGAGGGCTACGAGCAGTACTTC CASTGEGYEQYF
TRBJ2-7 . . TRBV28 TGTGCCAGCAGTTTACCTATTGGAGGGCGCGAGCAGTACTTC CASSLPIGGREQYF
TRBJ2-1 . . TRBV7-9 TGTGCCAGCAGCTCCGATGCGCGGGGCCCCAATGAGCAGTTCTTC CASSSDARGPNEQFF
TRBJ1-2 . . TRBV6-5 TGTGCCAGCAGTTTGGCGGGGTCGTCTCGCCATGGCTACACCTTC CASSLAGSSRHGYTF
TRBJ2-2 . TRBD2 TRBV5-4 TGTGCCAGCAGCTCGGGACTAGCGGTGAGCGGGGAGCTGTTTTTT CASSSGLAVSGELFF
TRBJ2-3 . . TRBV14 TGTGCCAGCAGCCATAGAGTGGTTCAGGTCCGCACAGATACGCAGTATTTT CASSHRVVQVRTDTQYF
TRBJ1-1 few . TRBV4-1 TGCGCCAGCAGCCAAGCATCAGACACTGAAGCTTTCTTT CASSQASDTEAFF
TRBJ2-1 . . TRBV11-3 TGTGCCAGCAGCTCCGCCGCTAGGACAGATTACAATGAGCAGTTCTTC CASSSAARTDYNEQFF
TRBJ2-2 . TRBD1 TRBV27 TGTGCCAGCAGTCCCAATCCTGGGACAGCCGGGGAGCTGTTTTTT CASSPNPGTAGELFF
TRBJ2-2 . . TRBV11-1 TGTGCCAGCAGCTTAGCGGTAGCCGGGGAGCTGTTTTTT CASSLAVAGELFF
TRBJ1-1 . . TRBV2 TGTGCCAGCACCGCTGGAGGGAACACTGAAGCTTTCTTT CASTAGGNTEAFF
TRBJ2-2 once . TRBV5-5 TGTGCCAGCAGCCTTACAGGGAACACCGGGGAGCTGTTTTTT CASSLTGNTGELFF
TRBJ2-1 . TRBD2 TRBV5-4 TGTGCCAGCAGCTCCATGGAGACTAGCGGGGTCTTCGCTGAGCAGTTCTTC CASSSMETSGVFAEQFF
TRBJ1-2 . . TRBV19 TGTGCCAGTACCCCGGAGGGAAGGAACTATGGCTACACCTTC CASTPEGRNYGYTF
TRBJ1-1 . TRBD1 TRBV2 TGTGCCAGCAGTGAACCCGGACAGGGGACTGAAGCTTTCTTT CASSEPGQGTEAFF
TRBJ2-7 . TRBD1 TRBV27 TGTGCCAGCAGTCCCCGGGACAGGGACGGGGGCCTATACGAGCAGTACTTC CASSPRDRDGGLYEQYF